Listed below are T cell receptor beta chains from one sample, sequenced in a study of regulatory T cells in long-lasting Graves disease. In TCRdb, the multiplex PCR reads were re-called with MiXCR into one record per CDR3 protein. This sample carries about 220,000 distinct CDR3 sequences, 15% to 20% of them seen once, and the ten largest clones take 12%. The sample was also reused in another study, on T cells in Graves' hyperthyroidism and ophthalmopathy.

Material: peripheral blood mononuclear cells (PBMCs), obtained at new diagnosis, from a patient treated with antithyroid drugs. These receptors were obtained from a woman aged 30 to 39 with Graves disease. Each CDR3 is given with its conserved first and last residue. The D gene is left open where the match is weak. Size tells how often a clone was seen (once, few, many) or the class of an expanded clone, and some rows leave it out.

D: .
V: TRBV7-9
J: TRBJ2-7
size: .
CDR3: CASSLSSRGHDEQYF
DNA: TGTGCCAGCAGCTTATCGTCCCGGGGGCACGACGAGCAGTACTTC

D: .
V: TRBV15
J: TRBJ2-5
size: many
CDR3: CATSSPRVAETQYF
DNA: TGTGCCACCAGCAGTCCTAGGGTGGCGGAGACCCAGTACTTC

D: TRBD2
V: TRBV30
J: TRBJ2-7
size: .
CDR3: CAWSPLAGAHYEQYF
DNA: TGTGCCTGGAGTCCTCTAGCGGGAGCGCACTACGAGCAGTACTTC

D: TRBD2
V: TRBV20-1
J: TRBJ2-1
size: once
CDR3: CSARVRASGRRLFF
DNA: TGCAGTGCTAGAGTACGGGCTAGCGGGAGACGGCTGTTCTTC

D: .
V: TRBV19
J: TRBJ1-5
size: many
CDR3: CASSPTHPGPGNQPQHF
DNA: TGTGCCAGTAGTCCCACTCACCCGGGGCCAGGTAATCAGCCCCAGCATTTT

D: .
V: TRBV6-1
J: TRBJ2-1
size: many
CDR3: CASSETGMHEQFF
DNA: TGTGCCAGCAGTGAGACAGGTATGCATGAGCAGTTCTTC

D: TRBD1
V: TRBV28
J: TRBJ1-5
size: many
CDR3: CASRQGRGYSNQPQHF
DNA: TGTGCCAGCAGACAGGGGAGGGGGTATAGCAATCAGCCCCAGCATTTT

D: TRBD1
V: TRBV4-2
J: TRBJ1-2
size: few
CDR3: CAGSQEAAGGRVGYTF
DNA: TGTGCCGGCAGCCAAGAAGCGGCAGGGGGCCGAGTGGGCTACACCTTC

D: .
V: TRBV12-3/TRBV12-4
J: TRBJ1-6
size: many
CDR3: CASSLQTSNSPLHF
DNA: TGTGCCAGCAGTTTACAAACGAGTAATTCACCCCTCCACTTT

D: TRBD1
V: TRBV18
J: TRBJ1-2
size: few
CDR3: CASSLQQGTTNYGYTF
DNA: TGTGCCAGCTCACTGCAACAGGGGACCACTAACTATGGCTACACCTTC

D: TRBD1
V: TRBV15
J: TRBJ2-5
size: many
CDR3: CATSRVDRGPETQYF
DNA: TGTGCCACCAGCAGAGTAGACAGGGGGCCAGAGACCCAGTACTTC

D: .
V: TRBV11-2
J: TRBJ2-5
size: .
CDR3: CASSLGSEETQYF
DNA: TGTGCCAGCAGCTTAGGAAGTGAAGAGACCCAGTACTTC

D: .
V: TRBV7-9
J: TRBJ2-3
size: many
CDR3: CASSRRQFSTDTQYF
DNA: TGTGCCAGCAGTCGTCGACAGTTTAGCACAGATACGCAGTATTTT

D: TRBD1
V: TRBV27
J: TRBJ2-1
size: many
CDR3: CASSFDRGLNYEQFF
DNA: TGTGCCAGCAGTTTTGACAGGGGGTTAAACTATGAGCAGTTCTTC

D: .
V: TRBV27
J: TRBJ1-2
size: few
CDR3: CASRLTELDGYTF
DNA: TGTGCCAGCAGGTTGACGGAGCTCGATGGCTACACCTTC

D: TRBD2
V: TRBV2
J: TRBJ2-1
size: .
CDR3: CASSAPSGRRSYNEQFF
DNA: TGTGCCAGCAGTGCCCCTAGCGGGAGACGCTCCTACAATGAGCAGTTCTTC

D: TRBD1
V: TRBV3-1
J: TRBJ1-5
size: many
CDR3: CASSQGGTGYQPQHF
DNA: TGTGCCAGCAGCCAAGGCGGGACAGGGTATCAGCCCCAGCATTTT

D: .
V: TRBV28
J: TRBJ1-2
size: many
CDR3: CASSSGPKGYGYTF
DNA: TGTGCCAGCAGTTCCGGCCCCAAGGGCTATGGCTACACCTTC

D: .
V: TRBV6-1
J: TRBJ2-2
size: many
CDR3: CASGQTGNTGELFF
DNA: TGTGCCAGCGGACAAACGGGTAACACCGGGGAGCTGTTTTTT

D: TRBD2
V: TRBV7-9
J: TRBJ2-6
size: few
CDR3: CASSPFANPRAGTSGTSGANVLTF
DNA: TGTGCCAGCAGCCCTTTCGCAAACCCCCGAGCCGGGACTAGCGGGACCTCTGGGGCCAACGTCCTGACTTTC

D: TRBD2
V: TRBV4-1
J: TRBJ2-5
size: many
CDR3: CASSQDPSGSQQETQYF
DNA: TGCGCCAGCAGCCAAGACCCTAGCGGGAGCCAACAAGAGACCCAGTACTTC

D: .
V: TRBV7-2
J: TRBJ1-3
size: few
CDR3: CASSLVMGSSGNTIYF
DNA: TGTGCCAGCAGCTTAGTGATGGGGTCCTCTGGAAACACCATATATTTT

D: TRBD1
V: TRBV4-1
J: TRBJ2-1
size: few
CDR3: CASSQSPSGQGARNEQFF
DNA: TGCGCCAGCAGCCAATCGCCCTCGGGACAGGGGGCGCGCAATGAGCAGTTCTTC

D: .
V: TRBV18
J: TRBJ1-4
size: many
CDR3: CASSPTGSDEKLFF
DNA: TGTGCCAGCTCACCTACAGGATCGGACGAAAAACTGTTTTTT

D: .
V: TRBV3-1
J: TRBJ1-2
size: many
CDR3: CASSQDRRGHTF
DNA: TGTGCCAGCAGCCAAGATCGTCGTGGCCACACCTTC